These T cell receptor beta chains were read from a single sample in a study of blood T cell repertoires in COVID-19. The protocol was immunoSEQ multiplex PCR, while the TCRdb copy is restricted to in-frame clones and leaves out a portion. The profile shows 130,000 or so clones, around 87% of them singletons. Sequencing was done on a sample of peripheral blood. The receptors stem from an older man with active COVID-19. Each CDR3 is given with its conserved first and last residue. Fields, in order: CDR3 length, J gene, V gene, clone size, D gene, CDR3 protein, CDR3 DNA. A D gene is named only where the DNA matches it firmly. The size field is filled for only some rows; it gives once, few, many or a size class.

length: 13; J: TRBJ1-2; V: TRBV6-6; size: NA; D: TRBD1; CDR3: CATSLGTAYGYTF; DNA: TGTGCCACCTCCCTCGGGACAGCCTATGGCTACACCTTC
length: 14; J: TRBJ1-2; V: TRBV7-9; size: NA; D: NA; CDR3: CASSLVSQGHGYTF; DNA: TGTGCCAGCAGCTTAGTAAGTCAGGGTCACGGCTACACCTTC
length: 14; J: TRBJ1-4; V: TRBV29-1; size: NA; D: NA; CDR3: CSVATRSYNEKLFF; DNA: TGCAGCGTTGCCACCCGGTCTTACAATGAAAAACTGTTTTTT
length: 13; J: TRBJ2-1; V: TRBV2; size: NA; D: NA; CDR3: CASSEREYNEQFF; DNA: TGTGCCAGCAGTGAAAGGGAGTACAATGAGCAGTTCTTC
length: 14; J: TRBJ1-1; V: TRBV7-9; size: NA; D: NA; CDR3: CASSFGFTGTEAFF; DNA: TGTGCCAGCAGCTTTGGGTTCACGGGAACTGAAGCTTTCTTT
length: 12; J: TRBJ2-7; V: TRBV20-1; size: NA; D: NA; CDR3: CSASPRTYEQYF; DNA: TGCAGTGCTAGTCCCCGTACCTACGAGCAGTACTTC
length: 14; J: TRBJ2-7; V: TRBV25-1; size: NA; D: TRBD1; CDR3: CASSVLGTGPEQYF; DNA: TGTGCCAGCAGTGTGCTCGGGACAGGGCCCGAGCAGTACTTC
length: 14; J: TRBJ2-1; V: TRBV28; size: NA; D: TRBD2; CDR3: CASSPGTSVNEQFF; DNA: TGTGCCAGCAGTCCCGGGACTAGCGTGAATGAGCAGTTCTTC
length: 16; J: TRBJ2-2; V: TRBV5-1; size: NA; D: TRBD2; CDR3: CASSWTSGRPGGELFF; DNA: TGCGCCAGCAGCTGGACTAGCGGGAGGCCGGGCGGGGAGCTGTTTTTT
length: 16; J: TRBJ2-1; V: TRBV5-1; size: once; D: TRBD2; CDR3: CASSPGLAGVRNEQFF; DNA: TGCGCCAGCAGCCCCGGACTAGCGGGAGTGAGGAATGAGCAGTTCTTC
length: 16; J: TRBJ2-5; V: TRBV6-2/TRBV6-3; size: NA; D: TRBD2; CDR3: CASSPRVRGLEETQYF; DNA: TGTGCCAGCAGCCCAAGGGTAAGAGGACTAGAAGAGACCCAGTACTTC
length: 14; J: TRBJ2-7; V: TRBV2; size: NA; D: NA; CDR3: CASSVGGLTNEQYF; DNA: TGTGCCAGCAGTGTCGGCGGACTGACAAACGAGCAGTACTTC
length: 11; J: TRBJ1-1; V: TRBV6-5; size: NA; D: NA; CDR3: CASRRGAVAFF; DNA: TGTGCCAGCAGGCGCGGGGCGGTGGCTTTCTTT
length: 14; J: TRBJ2-7; V: TRBV6-2/TRBV6-3; size: once; D: NA; CDR3: CASSYRTATYEQYF; DNA: TGTGCCAGCAGTTACCGCACAGCTACCTACGAGCAGTACTTC
length: 14; J: TRBJ1-1; V: TRBV4-2; size: few; D: NA; CDR3: CASSQAGGRDEAFF; DNA: TGTGCCAGCAGCCAAGCCGGGGGGCGGGATGAAGCTTTCTTT
length: 17; J: TRBJ2-7; V: TRBV5-1; size: few; D: TRBD1; CDR3: CASSFVGPGQGAGEQYF; DNA: TGCGCCAGCAGCTTTGTGGGGCCGGGACAGGGGGCCGGGGAGCAGTACTTC
length: 18; J: TRBJ2-3; V: TRBV7-5; size: NA; D: NA; CDR3: CVRSLYPPPSNGTDTQYF; DNA: TGTGTCAGAAGCTTATACCCCCCCCCGAGTAACGGCACAGATACGCAGTATTTT
length: 16; J: TRBJ1-3; V: TRBV9; size: NA; D: NA; CDR3: CASSVGLPSSGNTIYF; DNA: TGTGCCAGCAGCGTAGGTCTTCCGAGCTCTGGAAACACCATATATTTT
length: 13; J: TRBJ1-2; V: TRBV2; size: few; D: NA; CDR3: CASSEAENYGYTF; DNA: TGTGCCAGCAGTGAGGCGGAGAACTATGGCTACACCTTC
length: 11; J: TRBJ2-1; V: TRBV18; size: NA; D: NA; CDR3: CASSPGPRRFF; DNA: TGTGCCAGCTCACCAGGGCCCCGCCGGTTCTTC
length: 14; J: TRBJ1-1; V: TRBV27; size: once; D: TRBD1; CDR3: CASRPRQGGTEAFF; DNA: TGTGCCAGCAGACCTCGACAGGGAGGCACTGAAGCTTTCTTT
length: 15; J: TRBJ2-3; V: TRBV28; size: NA; D: NA; CDR3: CASSPPQPGGNTQYF; DNA: TGTGCCAGCAGCCCTCCACAACCTGGGGGGAATACGCAGTATTTT
length: 15; J: TRBJ1-6; V: TRBV6-5; size: NA; D: NA; CDR3: CASSYSGSGFSPLHF; DNA: TGTGCCAGCAGTTACTCCGGGTCAGGGTTTTCACCCCTCCACTTT
length: 16; J: TRBJ2-2; V: TRBV3-1/TRBV3-2; size: NA; D: TRBD1; CDR3: CASSQAGTGNTGELFF; DNA: TGTGCCAGCAGCCAGGCTGGGACAGGAAACACCGGGGAGCTGTTTTTT
length: 14; J: TRBJ2-3; V: TRBV29-1; size: NA; D: NA; CDR3: CSVVPSGSTDTQYF; DNA: TGCAGCGTTGTTCCCAGCGGGAGCACAGATACGCAGTATTTT
length: 18; J: TRBJ1-6; V: TRBV15; size: once; D: NA; CDR3: CATSRGGGRGGRNSPLHF; DNA: TGTGCCACCAGCAGAGGCGGAGGTAGAGGAGGGAGGAATTCACCCCTCCACTTT
length: 15; J: TRBJ1-6; V: TRBV7-2; size: NA; D: NA; CDR3: CASSLANIVNSPLHF; DNA: TGTGCCAGCAGCTTAGCGAATATAGTGAATTCACCCCTCCACTTT